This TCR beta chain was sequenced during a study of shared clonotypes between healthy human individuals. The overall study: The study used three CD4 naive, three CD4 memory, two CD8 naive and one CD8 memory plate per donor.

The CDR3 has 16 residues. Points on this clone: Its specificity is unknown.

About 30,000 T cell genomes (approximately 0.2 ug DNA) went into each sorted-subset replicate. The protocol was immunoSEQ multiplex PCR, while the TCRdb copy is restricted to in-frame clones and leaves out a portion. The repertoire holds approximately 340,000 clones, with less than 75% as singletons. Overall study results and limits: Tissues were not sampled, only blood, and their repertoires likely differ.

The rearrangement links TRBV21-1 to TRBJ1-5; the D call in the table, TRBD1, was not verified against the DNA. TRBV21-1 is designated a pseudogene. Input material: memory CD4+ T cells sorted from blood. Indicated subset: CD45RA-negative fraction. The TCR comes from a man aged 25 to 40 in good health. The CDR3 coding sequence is TGTGCCAGCAGGGGCAGGGTGTTGGGGCAATTTCAGCCCCAGCATTTT. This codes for CASRGRVLGQFQPQHF.